This TCR beta chain came from a study of identical twins. Findings and limits, study-wide: There was an excess of low generation probability in the out-of-frame alpha sequences that twins shared.

From germline, CDR1 is SQVTM and CDR2 ANQGSEA. V gave up 4 bases and J gave up 0 bases; unmatched junction bases: 3. This CDR3 spans 14 amino acids. TCRdb reanalysed the 5' RACE reads using MiXCR and keeps one entry per CDR3 protein. The data contain 1.5 million to 2 million distinct CDR3 sequences, around 33% of them singletons. This clonotype was counted at least ten times. Its antigen is unknown. The gene calls are TRBV29-1 and TRBJ2-4; the match to TRBD2 covers 7 bases. Sequenced input: cord blood. This TCR was sampled from a newborn girl in good health. The CDR3 sequence is CSVGGGEAKNIQYF. CDR3 in DNA: TGCAGCGTTGGCGGGGGAGAAGCCAAAAACATTCAGTACTTC.